One and the same sample provided the 27 T cell receptor beta chains below, sequenced in a study of cytomegalovirus exposure and HLA in healthy donors. PCR used 60 Vbeta primers and 13 Jbeta primers. Profiled with immunoSEQ multiplex PCR; TCRdb holds only in-frame clones, not every one. The ten most abundant clones cover approximately 0.8% of a sample with about 170,000 clones. The sequenced material came from PBMCs. These receptors were taken from a woman aged 18-30 years in good health and CMV-seropositive.

V and J are TRBV27 and TRBJ1-5, with 8 bases aligning to TRBD1. Looked up from germline, CDR1 is MNHEY and CDR2 is SMNVEV (reference sequence). The CDR3 runs 14 residues. Germline trimming cut 4 bases from V and 9 bases from J; bases unmatched to any gene: 8. CDR3 loop: CASSSQGAQGPQHF. In DNA, the CDR3 is TGTGCCAGCAGTTCCCAGGGGGCGCAGGGGCCCCAGCATTTT.

This sequence joins TRBV9 and TRBJ1-6; tentative D call: TRBD1 (5 bases). There are 18 residues in the CDR3. From germline, CDR1 is SGDLS and CDR2 YYNGEE. V was pared by 1 base and J by 9 bases, with 23 bases between. CDR3 bases: TGTGCCAGCAGCGTAACCTCCAATATCGACAGTATAAGTTCACCCCTCCACTTT. Protein sequence: CASSVTSNIDSISSPLHF.

This chain links TRBV7-9 with TRBJ1-1; D gene unclear. Germline lookup yields CDR1 SEHNR and CDR2 FQNEAQ (reference sequence). The CDR3 length is 15 residues. V lost 2 bases to trimming and J lost 1 base, with 11 bases between them. The CDR3 DNA reads TGTGCCAGCAGCTTATTAACTCGAGGGAACACTGAAGCTTTCTTT. Translated, it gives CASSLLTRGNTEAFF.

This chain links TRBV6-6 with TRBJ1-5, with D possibly matching TRBD1 (6 bases). CDR1 is MNHNY and CDR2 is SVGAGI in the germline V gene (reference sequence). Trimming stripped 6 bases from V and 4 bases from J, with 19 bases between. The CDR3 is 16 amino acids. The CDR3 coding sequence is TGTGCCAGCAGCATTATGACAGGTGTGGAGAATCAGCCCCAGCATTTT. Translation gives CASSIMTGVENQPQHF.

J is TRBJ2-3 and V is TRBV4-2; TRBD2 matches 12 bases. CDR1 is LGHNA and CDR2 is YNFKEQ in the germline V gene. V dropped 1 base and J dropped 5; count of bases not matched to a gene: 7. The CDR3 totals 17 residues. The CDR3 nucleotides are TGTGCCAGCAGCCAAGCCTTGACTAGCGGGAGCCGAGATACGCAGTATTTT. Amino acids: CASSQALTSGSRDTQYF.

The chain links TRBV6-6 to TRBJ1-5; 9 bases align to TRBD1. CDR3 size: 15 residues. Germline CDR1 MNHNY, CDR2 SVGAGI (reference sequence). V was pared by 5 bases and J by 3 bases, with 5 bases of the junction left unmatched. This CDR3 reads CASSRDRAYNQPQHF. The CDR3 region has the DNA TGTGCCAGCAGTCGGGACAGGGCTTACAATCAGCCCCAGCATTTT.

As regards this clone: The identical CDR3 is also encoded by other nucleotide sequences in the sample. This chain connects TRBV6-1 to TRBJ2-7; D might be TRBD1 (6 bases). Trimming took 0 bases from V and 3 from J, leaving 24 bases between them. Per the germline V gene, CDR1 is MNHNS and CDR2 is SASEGT. The CDR3 has 19 amino acids. The CDR3 spells CASSEAAGDGTGFIYEQYF. The CDR3 bases are TGTGCCAGCAGTGAAGCCGCAGGGGACGGGACGGGATTTATCTACGAGCAGTACTTC.

The chain has TRBV5-1 and TRBJ1-1; D is perhaps TRBD1 (6 bases). Trimming removed 3 bases from V and 0 bases from J, with 9 bases in between. The CDR3 is made up of 14 amino acids. In germline, CDR1 is SGHRS, CDR2 YFSETQ. Written as DNA, the CDR3 is TGCGCCAGCAGCTCGGACAGTTTGAACACTGAAGCTTTCTTT. Protein sequence: CASSSDSLNTEAFF.

This chain uses TRBV7-2 with TRBJ1-6; possibly TRBD1 for D (5 bases). V lost 0 bases and J 11 bases, leaving 11 bases between the germline ends. CDR3 length equals 14 residues. Germline V gene lookup returns CDR1 SGHTA and CDR2 FQGNSA. CDR3 bases: TGTGCCAGCAGCTTAGCAAACCAGGGAACACCCCTCCACTTT. Translating gives CASSLANQGTPLHF.

Regarding this clone: The sample contains more than one DNA sequence encoding this CDR3. The genes are TRBV5-1 and TRBJ1-2; weak D call: TRBD1 (6 bases). Germline CDR1 and CDR2: SGHRS and YFSETQ. This CDR3 region has 13 residues. Trimming shortened V by 4 bases and J by 2 bases, and 9 bases separated the two germline ends. The CDR3 nucleotides are TGCGCCAGCAGCAAAGACAGGAACTATGGCTACACCTTC. Amino acids: CASSKDRNYGYTF.

This chain links TRBV15 with TRBJ2-5; TRBD1 is a possible D gene (5 bases). The end of the DNA fits TRBJ2-7 better, so the J call may be wrong. In germline, CDR1 is LNHNV, CDR2 YYDKDF (reference sequence). This CDR3 contains 14 residues. Written as DNA, the CDR3 is TGTGCCACCAGCAGAGATCCCGACAGCTACGAGCAGTACTTC. Translated: CATSRDPDSYEQYF.

The rearrangement uses TRBV19 and TRBJ1-2, with D maybe TRBD1 (5 bases). Germline CDR1 is LNHDA and CDR2 is SQIVND (reference sequence). With 9 bases removed from V and 4 bases from J, the gap between germline ends came to 9 bases. The length of the CDR3 is 11 residues. For the CDR3, the DNA is TGTGCCAGCGGACAAGCCTATGGCTACACCTTC. Protein sequence: CASGQAYGYTF.

The chain is built from TRBV5-1 and TRBJ2-5; 11 positions match TRBD2. V lost 0 bases, J lost 2 bases, and 3 bases stayed unmatched. CDR3 length equals 16 residues. Per germline, CDR1 SGHRS and CDR2 YFSETQ. CDR3 nucleotides: TGCGCCAGCAGCTTGGGACTAGCGGGACGTCAAGAGACCCAGTACTTC. It specifies CASSLGLAGRQETQYF.

The DNA of the CDR3 is TGTGCCAGCAGCTTGGTCGCGGGGGGGCCGGGTGAGCAGTTCTTC. Translation: CASSLVAGGPGEQFF. The chain links TRBV5-4 to TRBJ2-1; 9 bases align to TRBD2. CDR3 size: 15 residues. Germline CDR1 reads SGHNT; CDR2 reads YYREEE (reference sequence). Losses at the gene ends were 0 bases for V and 9 bases for J; bases not matched to a gene: 7.

V is TRBV7-6 and J is TRBJ2-7, with 7 nucleotides matching TRBD2. The CDR3 runs 14 residues. Germline assignment: CDR1 SGHVS and CDR2 FNYEAQ. The V segment lost 3 bases and the J segment 2 bases; nucleotides outside the gene matches: 4. The CDR3 here is CASSFRGGTYEQYF. The CDR3 DNA reads TGTGCCAGCAGCTTCCGGGGAGGGACCTACGAGCAGTACTTC.

With regard to this clone: At one boundary the junction diverges from the germline segment, which might be a read error. Here the CDR3 reads CASSLAGGGAQKTQYF. The CDR3 DNA follows: TGTGCCAGCAGCTTAGCTGGCGGGGGGGCCCAAAAGACCCAGTACTTC. This chain connects TRBV7-3 to TRBJ2-5; 9 bases fit TRBD2. Germline V gives CDR1 SGHTA, CDR2 FQGTGA. The CDR3 has 16 residues. The full variable domain, in which reference TRBV7-3 and TRBJ2-5 provide the parts outside the CDR3, is GAGVSQTPSNKVTEKGKYVELRCDPISGHTALYWYRQSLGQGPEFLIYFQGTGAADDSGLPNDRFFAVRPEGSVSTLKIQRTERGDSAVYLCASSLAGGGAQKTQYFGPGTRLLVL.

The chain uses TRBV12-5 and TRBJ1-1; 7 bases align to TRBD1. The CDR3 is made up of 15 amino acids. Per the germline V gene, CDR1 is LGHNT and CDR2 is FRNRAP. The ends lost 2 bases at V and 5 bases at J; junction bases unmatched: 8. In DNA, the CDR3 is TGTGCTAGTGGTTTGACCTTGACAGGGAGGACTGAAGCTTTCTTT. This sequence encodes CASGLTLTGRTEAFF. The variable domain in full, completed from reference TRBV12-5 and TRBJ1-1, reads DARVTQTPRHKVTEMGQEVTMRCQPILGHNTVFWYRQTMMQGLELLAYFRNRAPLDDSGMPKDRFSAEMPDATLATLKIQPSEPRDSAVYFCASGLTLTGRTEAFFGQGTRLTVV.

The chain is built from TRBV20-1 and TRBJ2-1; 7 bases fit TRBD1. The CDR3 has 11 residues. CDR1 is DFQATT, CDR2 SNEGSKA, per germline (reference sequence). Trimming removed 4 bases from V and 7 bases from J; junction bases left unmatched: 1. This CDR3 reads CSATQGNEQFF. CDR3 nucleotide sequence: TGCAGTGCTACACAGGGGAATGAGCAGTTCTTC.

This chain joins TRBV27 and TRBJ2-7, with D perhaps matching TRBD2 (5 bases). The V gene lost 9 bases and the J gene lost 0 bases, with 15 bases spanning the gap. Germline-derived CDR1 and CDR2 are MNHEY and SMNVEV (reference sequence). This CDR3 region has 14 residues. The CDR3 bases are TGTGCCAGTAAGTGGGCTAGCAGCTCCTACGAGCAGTACTTC. Its translation: CASKWASSSYEQYF.

The chain links TRBV5-1 to TRBJ2-5; possibly TRBD2 for D (6 bases). Trimming pared 6 bases from V and 3 bases from J, leaving 12 bases between. Looked up from germline, CDR1 is SGHRS and CDR2 is YFSETQ. The CDR3 runs 13 residues. CDR3 in amino acids: CASTRGGKETQYF. The CDR3 region has the DNA TGCGCCAGCACACGTGGCGGGAAAGAGACCCAGTACTTC.

The V gene is TRBV6-1, the J gene TRBJ1-2; D gene unclear. The CDR3 has 12 amino acids. The germline V gene encodes CDR1 MNHNS and CDR2 SASEGT. Between the trimmed V and J ends, which lost 4 bases and 5 bases, there was a span of 8 bases. CDR3 amino acids: CASSVGKYGYTF. The CDR3 DNA reads as TGTGCCAGCAGTGTCGGTAAATATGGCTACACCTTC.

The chain recombines TRBV30 with TRBJ1-3, with D unclear. This CDR3 has 15 residues. Trimming pared 5 bases from V and 1 base from J, leaving 15 bases between. Germline CDR1 is GTSNPN and CDR2 is SVGIG (reference sequence). The CDR3 DNA sequence: TGTGCCTGGCAACCTGGACTCTCGTCTGGAAACACCATATATTTT. Amino acid sequence: CAWQPGLSSGNTIYF.

This chain connects TRBV29-1 to TRBJ2-5; no reliable D call. The J call may be in error: the DNA end matches TRBJ2-7 better. Germline lookup yields CDR1 SQVTM and CDR2 ANQGSEA. The CDR3 runs to 13 residues. The CDR3 sequence: CSVEGHLPYEQYF. Here the CDR3 DNA reads TGCAGCGTTGAAGGACACCTTCCCTACGAGCAGTACTTC.

V and J are TRBV19 and TRBJ1-2, with 8 nucleotides matching TRBD1. Germline V lookup: CDR1 LNHDA, CDR2 SQIVND (reference sequence). J lost 6 bases, V lost 4 bases, and 4 bases had no gene match. The CDR3 length is 13 residues. CDR3: CASSTTGGDGYTF. CDR3 DNA: TGTGCCAGTAGTACTACAGGGGGAGATGGCTACACCTTC.

V gene TRBV5-1 combines with J gene TRBJ2-3, with D possibly being TRBD1 (5 bases). CDR3 length: 15 residues. Germline V gene lookup returns CDR1 SGHRS and CDR2 YFSETQ. V lost 3 bases and J 3 bases, leaving 14 bases between the germline ends. In DNA, the CDR3 is TGCGCCAGCAGCTCCCAGGGTCCGAAGACAGATACGCAGTATTTT. Its translation is CASSSQGPKTDTQYF.

The rearrangement links TRBV6-5 to TRBJ2-2; D possibly corresponds to TRBD1 (6 bases). Germline loops: CDR1 MNHEY, CDR2 SVGAGI. The CDR3 runs 13 residues. Trimming stripped 5 bases from V and 9 bases from J, with 13 bases between. The CDR3 loop is CASSQQGIRELFF. DNA of the CDR3: TGTGCCAGCAGTCAACAGGGCATCCGGGAGCTGTTTTTT.

This rearrangement joins TRBV29-1 to TRBJ1-2; D remains unclear. CDR3 length: 12 residues. Germline CDR1 reads SQVTM; CDR2 reads ANQGSEA. Trimming removed 6 bases from V and 6 bases from J, with 14 bases in between. CDR3 DNA: TGCAGCGTCAAGGGAGGGATCGATGGCTACACCTTC. Amino acids: CSVKGGIDGYTF.